One sample yielded the 32 T cell receptor beta chains listed below, sequenced in a study of blood T cell repertoires in COVID-19. Generated by immunoSEQ multiplex PCR, the TCRdb table keeps only in-frame clones and is missing some. The repertoire consists of 70,000 or so clones, with roughly 87% occurring once and the leading ten covering 11%. The sequenced sample was peripheral blood. Receptors originate from a woman aged 18-29 years with acute or convalescent COVID-19.

The chain recombines TRBV7-9 with TRBJ2-7, with no clear D. Germline V lookup: CDR1 SEHNR, CDR2 FQNEAQ (reference sequence). The CDR3 contains 14 residues. V lost 2 bases and J lost 2, with 10 bases in between. The CDR3 loop reads CASSLFESPYEQYF. The CDR3 nucleotides are TGTGCCAGCAGCTTATTCGAGTCCCCCTACGAGCAGTACTTC.

V usage is TRBV18 and J usage is TRBJ2-7; 8 bases are a match to TRBD2. The CDR3 spans 15 residues. After removal of 4 bases from V and 4 bases from J, the junction contained 9 bases not matched to a gene. Germline V gene lookup returns CDR1 KGHSH and CDR2 LQKENI. The CDR3 region has the DNA TGTGCCAGCTCACTCAGAACGGGAGGGCCTTACGAGCAGTACTTC. This translates into CASSLRTGGPYEQYF.

CDR3: CASSLLGGQGYGYTF. The CDR3, as DNA: TGTGCCAGCAGCCTCCTGGGAGGACAGGGGTATGGCTACACCTTC. The J gene is TRBJ1-2, the V gene TRBV21-1; the table assigns TRBD1, which was not confirmed against the DNA. TRBV21-1 is marked as a pseudogene. This CDR3 comprises 15 residues.

The V gene is TRBV6-5, the J gene TRBJ1-3; D is undetermined. Germline-derived CDR1 and CDR2 are MNHEY and SVGAGI. Trimming pared 0 bases from V and 0 bases from J, leaving 9 bases between. The CDR3 length is 16 residues. This chain's CDR3 is CASSYSSGYSGNTIYF. The DNA of the CDR3 is TGTGCCAGCAGTTACTCGAGCGGGTACTCTGGAAACACCATATATTTT.

A word on this clone: Other DNA sequences in the same sample also yield this CDR3. V is TRBV15 and J is TRBJ1-1; D not certain. Germline CDR1 and CDR2: LNHNV and YYDKDF (reference sequence). The CDR3 has 13 residues. V was cut by 0 bases and J by 0 bases, with 2 bases left in between. In DNA form, the CDR3 reads TGTGCCACCAGCAGAGATATGAACACTGAAGCTTTCTTT. Protein: CATSRDMNTEAFF.

This clone has a single count. The rearrangement uses TRBV7-2 and TRBJ1-1; D might be TRBD1 (6 bases). Deletions cut 1 base from V and 4 bases from J, with 16 bases between. From germline, CDR1 is SGHTA and CDR2 FQGNSA. The CDR3 loop spans 16 amino acids. The CDR3: CASSLGPRGARTEAFF. In nucleotides, the CDR3 is TGTGCCAGCAGCTTAGGTCCCCGGGGGGCCCGCACTGAAGCTTTCTTT.

The V gene is TRBV3-1 (or the pseudogene TRBV3-2), the J gene TRBJ2-2, with 12 bases lining up with TRBD2. The CDR3 has 17 residues. CDR1 and CDR2 (germline): LGHDT, YNNKEL (reference sequence). V trimming: 4 bases; J trimming: 4 bases; junction bases outside the gene matches: 7. This CDR3 is CASSRPLAGGSTGELFF. In nucleotides, the CDR3 is TGTGCCAGCAGCCGCCCACTAGCGGGGGGTAGCACCGGGGAGCTGTTTTTT.

This clone was found a few times. V is TRBV4-3 and J is TRBJ2-1; TRBD2 matches at 7 bases. After removal of 0 bases from V and 2 bases from J, the junction contained 7 bases not matched to a gene. CDR1 LGHNA and CDR2 YSLEER come from the germline V gene. The CDR3 is 17 residues long. The CDR3: CASSQDGLAGAYNEQFF. CDR3 coding DNA: TGCGCCAGCAGCCAAGATGGACTGGCGGGAGCCTACAATGAGCAGTTCTTC.

This chain links TRBV6-5 with TRBJ1-1; no clear D. Germline V gene lookup returns CDR1 MNHEY and CDR2 SVGAGI. V gave up 7 bases and J gave up 1 base, with 7 bases separating them. The CDR3 runs 12 residues. CDR3 residues: CASTHRNTEAFF. The DNA for the CDR3 is TGTGCCAGCACCCACAGGAACACTGAAGCTTTCTTT.

V is TRBV3-1 (or the pseudogene TRBV3-2) and J is TRBJ2-1; D uncertain. Deletions cut 4 bases from V and 8 bases from J, with 6 bases between. The CDR3 is made up of 11 amino acids. Germline V lookup: CDR1 LGHDT, CDR2 YNNKEL (reference sequence). The CDR3 DNA is TGTGCCAGCAGCCGGTCGGATGAGCAGTTCTTC. This gives the protein CASSRSDEQFF.

The chain carries TRBV4-1 and TRBJ1-6; D unclear. V was trimmed by 1 base and J by 10 bases, leaving 8 bases between them. The CDR3 runs to 13 residues. The germline gives CDR1 MGHRA, CDR2 YSYEKL. CDR3 in DNA: TGCGCCAGCAGCCAAGTAGAGATCTCACCCCTCCACTTT. Translating it yields CASSQVEISPLHF.

V gene TRBV30 combines with J gene TRBJ2-7; D is undetermined. Germline V gene sequence: CDR1 GTSNPN, CDR2 SVGIG (reference sequence). The CDR3 contains 12 residues. The V and J ends lost 0 bases and 3 bases respectively, with 6 bases between them. As DNA, the CDR3 is TGTGCCTGGAGTGTATCCCTCTACGAGCAGTACTTC. Protein: CAWSVSLYEQYF.

In this sample, this clone turned up a few times. The chain links TRBV3-1 (or the pseudogene TRBV3-2) to TRBJ1-4; D is ambiguous. The CDR3 is made up of 18 amino acids. The V gene lost 0 bases and the J gene lost 3 bases, with 17 bases spanning the gap. The germline gives CDR1 LGHDT, CDR2 YNNKEL (reference sequence). DNA for the CDR3: TGTGCCAGCAGCCAAGACCAGTATGTGCCCGGGTCTAATGAAAAACTGTTTTTT. It encodes CASSQDQYVPGSNEKLFF.

This clone was seen only a few times. V usage is TRBV11-2 and J usage is TRBJ2-2, with D perhaps TRBD1 (5 bases). With 0 bases removed from V and 5 bases from J, the gap between germline ends came to 13 bases. The CDR3 length is 16 residues. Germline V gene sequence: CDR1 SGHAT, CDR2 FQNNGV. In DNA, the CDR3 is TGTGCCAGCAGCTTAGAGGGGAAGGGGCAGACCGGGGAGCTGTTTTTT. It yields the protein CASSLEGKGQTGELFF.

This chain joins TRBV18 and TRBJ2-5; 10 bases match TRBD2. Unmatched junction bases numbered 6, after V lost 3 bases and J lost 5 bases. Germline V gene data show CDR1 as KGHSH and CDR2 as LQKENI. The CDR3 is made up of 15 amino acids. CDR3 coding DNA: TGTGCCAGCTCACCCCAACTAGCGGGAATGGAGACCCAGTACTTC. As protein: CASSPQLAGMETQYF.

There are a few counts of this clone. This chain uses TRBV2 with TRBJ2-7, with D maybe TRBD1 (5 bases). CDR3 size: 13 residues. Trimming removed 6 bases at V and 6 bases at J, with 15 bases between. The germline V gene encodes CDR1 SNHLY and CDR2 FYNNEI. CDR3 sequence: CASRKEITGEQYF. CDR3 DNA: TGTGCCAGCAGGAAAGAGATAACAGGCGAGCAGTACTTC.

The chain employs TRBV7-2 and TRBJ2-4, with D possibly matching TRBD1 (6 bases). Germline values: CDR1 SGHTA, CDR2 FQGNSA. Trimming cost V 4 bases and J 7 bases, with 11 bases left between them. The CDR3 has 13 amino acids. The CDR3: CASSSQQGNIQYF. The CDR3 nucleotides read TGTGCCAGCAGCTCCCAGCAGGGGAACATTCAGTACTTC.

V usage is TRBV7-6 and J usage is TRBJ1-5; possible D gene TRBD1, 6 bases. Germline CDR1 reads SGHVS; CDR2 reads FNYEAQ. The CDR3 has 17 residues. V was cut by 5 bases and J by 3 bases, with 20 bases left in between. CDR3 residues: CASSPDSLYPSNQPQHF. Here the CDR3 DNA reads TGTGCCAGCAGCCCGGACAGCCTTTACCCTTCCAATCAGCCCCAGCATTTT.

The chain employs TRBV18 and TRBJ1-1; TRBD1 matches at 7 bases. This CDR3 has 18 amino acids. Per germline, CDR1 KGHSH and CDR2 LQKENI. J gave up 4 bases and V 6 bases, and 20 bases lay outside the gene matches. The CDR3 loop reads CASSPGLTGASISTEAFF. The CDR3 DNA reads as TGTGCCAGCTCTCCAGGACTCACAGGGGCGTCCATTTCCACTGAAGCTTTCTTT.

J is TRBJ2-5 and V is TRBV5-1; 10 bases agree with TRBD1. Trimming removed 4 bases from V and 6 bases from J; junction bases left unmatched: 9. Germline CDR1 is SGHRS and CDR2 is YFSETQ. CDR3 length equals 15 residues. The CDR3 is CASSPGDRGLKTQYF. DNA for the CDR3: TGCGCCAGCAGCCCAGGCGACAGGGGGCTAAAGACCCAGTACTTC.

The chain combines TRBV5-1 with TRBJ2-1; D uncertain. Per the germline V gene, CDR1 is SGHRS and CDR2 is YFSETQ. This CDR3 is 12 amino acids long. Deletions cut 0 bases from V and 8 bases from J, with 6 bases between. CDR3 coding DNA: TGCGCCAGCAGCTTGGCACTCGATGAGCAGTTCTTC. This sequence encodes CASSLALDEQFF.

This sequence joins TRBV30 and TRBJ2-1, with TRBD1 matching 11 bases. Germline V CDR1 and CDR2: GTSNPN, SVGIG (reference sequence). V trimming: 5 bases; J trimming: 8 bases; junction bases outside the gene matches: 8. The CDR3 totals 14 residues. CDR3 nucleotide sequence: TGTGCCTGGGCTGAGGGGACAGGGGGTGATGAGCAGTTCTTC. Translated, it gives CAWAEGTGGDEQFF.

The sample holds one count of this clone. The chain links TRBV12-3 or TRBV12-4 to TRBJ1-1, with no clear D. The CDR3 sequence is 13 residues long. V lost 8 bases and J lost 0, with 10 bases in between. CDR3 DNA: TGTGCCAGCTTCACGACTTTGAACACTGAAGCTTTCTTT. It yields the protein CASFTTLNTEAFF.

This rearrangement joins TRBV5-1 to TRBJ2-7; tentative D call: TRBD2 (5 bases). CDR3 length: 15 residues. The V gene lost 3 bases and the J gene lost 3 bases, with 16 bases spanning the gap. Germline CDR1 is SGHRS and CDR2 is YFSETQ. The CDR3 DNA sequence: TGCGCCAGCAGCTCGGACTCTCGAAGACGCTACGAGCAGTACTTC. Amino acid sequence: CASSSDSRRRYEQYF.

This sequence joins TRBV28 and TRBJ2-1, with 8 nucleotides matching TRBD2. The CDR3 runs 16 residues. Germline V gene data show CDR1 as MDHEN and CDR2 as SYDVKM. V shed 8 bases, J shed 0 bases, and the junction held 9 bases outside the gene matches. The CDR3: CASLAGTRPSYNEQFF. DNA for the CDR3: TGTGCCAGCCTTGCCGGGACTAGACCCTCCTACAATGAGCAGTTCTTC. Full variable domain (outside the CDR3, taken from reference TRBV28 and TRBJ2-1): DVKVTQSSRYLVKRTGEKVFLECVQDMDHENMFWYRQDPGLGLRLIYFSYDVKMKEKGDIPEGYSVSREKKERFSLILESASTNQTSMYLCASLAGTRPSYNEQFFGPGTRLTVL.

CDR3 coding DNA: TGTGCCAGTAGTCCGTGGCTTTGGCAGCCCCAGCATTTT. Translation gives CASSPWLWQPQHF. The chain couples TRBV19 to TRBJ1-5; D is unresolved. The CDR3 covers 13 residues. Trimming pared 5 bases from V and 7 bases from J, leaving 12 bases between. In germline, CDR1 is LNHDA, CDR2 SQIVND (reference sequence).

This clone was detected many times. J is TRBJ1-5 and V is TRBV25-1; TRBD1 matches 7 bases. Losses at the gene ends were 4 bases for V and 7 bases for J; bases not matched to a gene: 7. This CDR3 has 14 amino acids. Germline V lookup: CDR1 MGHDK, CDR2 SYGVNS. CDR3 sequence reads: CASSVGDSQQPQHF. In nucleotides, the CDR3 is TGTGCCAGCAGTGTTGGGGACAGTCAACAGCCCCAGCATTTT.

This clone was seen once. This chain joins TRBV4-3 and TRBJ2-3, with D possibly being TRBD1 (6 bases). The CDR3 length is 15 residues. Trimming took off 4 bases at V and 3 bases at J, with 14 bases between the two ends. Germline V gene lookup returns CDR1 LGHNA and CDR2 YSLEER. CDR3 in amino acids: CASSRIQGGTDTQYF. In DNA, the CDR3 is TGCGCCAGCAGCCGGATACAGGGTGGAACAGATACGCAGTATTTT.

The rearrangement links TRBV27 to TRBJ1-1; perhaps TRBD1 as D (5 bases). CDR3 length equals 15 residues. The V end lost 5 bases, the J end lost 0 bases, and 13 bases lay between the germline ends. CDR1 is MNHEY and CDR2 is SMNVEV in the germline V gene (reference sequence). The CDR3 sequence is CASSPLPTVNTEAFF. In DNA form, the CDR3 reads TGTGCCAGCAGTCCCCTCCCGACAGTGAACACTGAAGCTTTCTTT.

The gene calls are TRBV12-2 and TRBJ2-7; the table gives TRBD1 as D, unverified against the DNA. TRBV12-2 corresponds to a pseudogene. The CDR3 is made up of 15 amino acids. The CDR3 nucleotides are TGTGCAAGTCGCCCCGATCGACAGGGAAAAGACGAGCAGTACTTC. It codes for CASRPDRQGKDEQYF.

J is TRBJ2-3 and V is TRBV5-1; 9 positions match TRBD2. Germline lookup yields CDR1 SGHRS and CDR2 YFSETQ. This CDR3 is 18 amino acids long. V lost 0 bases and J lost 0; bases outside the gene matches: 8. The CDR3 here is CASSLGSSGISSTDTQYF. The CDR3 DNA reads TGCGCCAGCAGCTTGGGATCTAGCGGGATTTCTAGCACAGATACGCAGTATTTT.

V gene TRBV7-9 combines with J gene TRBJ2-1; no definite D call. V lost 5 bases, J lost 0 bases, and 23 bases lay in between. Germline V gene sequence: CDR1 SEHNR, CDR2 FQNEAQ (reference sequence). CDR3 length equals 19 residues. DNA for the CDR3: TGTGCCAGCAGCCCCACCCCGTCAAGCGCCTTAAGCTCCTACAATGAGCAGTTCTTC. It is translated as CASSPTPSSALSSYNEQFF.